The next 5 T cell receptor beta chains were all read from a single sample in a study of graft-versus-host responses after intestinal transplantation. Repertoires were generated with immunoSEQ multiplex PCR, while TCRdb's copy carries only in-frame clones and drops some. In the table there are some 14,000 clones, 55% to 75% of which are singletons. Graft material was processed, releasing intraepithelial and lamina propria lymphocytes. Source: ileum tissue, taken approximately 780 days after intestinal transplantation. These receptors were collected from a human patient who received an intestinal transplant, so some T cells may come from the graft donor.

The V gene is TRBV11-3, the J gene TRBJ1-1, with D possibly being TRBD1 (5 bases). The CDR3 is 14 amino acids. Trimming took off 1 base at V and 6 bases at J, with 12 bases between the two ends. Germline-derived CDR1 and CDR2 are SGHNT and YENEEA. CDR3 nucleotide sequence: TGTGCCAGCAGCTTAGTCCCAGGGAAAGCTGAAGCTTTCTTT. This codes for CASSLVPGKAEAFF. The variable domain in full, with the rest retrieved from reference TRBV11-3 and TRBJ1-1, is EAGVVQSPRYKIIEKKQPVAFWCNPISGHNTLYWYLQNLGQGPELLIRYENEEAVDDSQLPKDRFSAERLKGVDSTLKIQPAELGDSAVYLCASSLVPGKAEAFFGQGTRLTVV.

V is TRBV4-1 and J is TRBJ1-5; 12 bases are shared with TRBD1. The CDR3 runs to 21 residues. Per germline, CDR1 MGHRA and CDR2 YSYEKL. Trimming at V came to 4 bases and at J to 0 bases, leaving 16 bases not matched to a gene. CDR3 sequence: CASSRAYSGQGASHSNQPQHF. DNA of the CDR3: TGCGCCAGCAGCCGCGCCTACTCGGGACAGGGGGCTTCCCATAGCAATCAGCCCCAGCATTTT.

This clone was seen more than once but under ten times. V gene TRBV5-1 combines with J gene TRBJ2-3; 15 nucleotides align to TRBD2. The CDR3 contains 17 residues. Germline V gives CDR1 SGHRS, CDR2 YFSETQ. V shed 4 bases, J shed 6 bases, and the junction held 9 bases outside the gene matches. CDR3 amino acids: CASSTRTSGGARDTQYF. The CDR3 nucleotides read TGCGCCAGCAGCACCCGGACTAGCGGGGGGGCCCGGGATACGCAGTATTTT.

The chain uses TRBV6-5 and TRBJ2-3, with a possible D match to TRBD2 (6 bases). V dropped 7 bases and J dropped 1 base, with 12 bases sitting between them. Germline V gene data show CDR1 as MNHEY and CDR2 as SVGAGI. The CDR3 spans 14 residues. The CDR3 sequence: CASNLGGGTDTQYF. CDR3 DNA: TGTGCCAGCAACCTTGGCGGGGGCACAGATACGCAGTATTTT.

V usage is TRBV4-1 and J usage is TRBJ2-3; D is unclear. Germline values: CDR1 MGHRA, CDR2 YSYEKL. The length of the CDR3 is 13 residues. Trimming cost V 6 bases and J 0 bases, with 7 bases left between them. CDR3 protein: CASSGISTDTQYF. CDR3 nucleotides: TGCGCCAGCAGTGGCATTAGCACAGATACGCAGTATTTT.